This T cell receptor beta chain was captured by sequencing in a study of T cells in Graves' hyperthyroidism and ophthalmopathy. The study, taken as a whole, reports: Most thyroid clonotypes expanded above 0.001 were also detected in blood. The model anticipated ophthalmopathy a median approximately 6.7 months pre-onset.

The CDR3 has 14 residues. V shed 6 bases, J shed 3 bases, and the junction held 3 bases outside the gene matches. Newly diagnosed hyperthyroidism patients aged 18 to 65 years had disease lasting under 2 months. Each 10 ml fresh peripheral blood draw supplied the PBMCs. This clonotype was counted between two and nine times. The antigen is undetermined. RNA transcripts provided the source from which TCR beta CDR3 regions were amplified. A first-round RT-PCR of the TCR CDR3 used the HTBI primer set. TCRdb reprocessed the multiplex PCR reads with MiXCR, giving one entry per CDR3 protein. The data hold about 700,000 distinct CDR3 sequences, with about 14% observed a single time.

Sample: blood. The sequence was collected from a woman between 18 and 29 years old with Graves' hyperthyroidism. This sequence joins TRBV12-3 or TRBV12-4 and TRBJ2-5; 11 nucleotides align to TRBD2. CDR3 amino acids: CASRQLAGEETQYF. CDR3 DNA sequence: TGTGCCAGCAGACAACTAGCGGGAGAAGAGACCCAGTACTTC.